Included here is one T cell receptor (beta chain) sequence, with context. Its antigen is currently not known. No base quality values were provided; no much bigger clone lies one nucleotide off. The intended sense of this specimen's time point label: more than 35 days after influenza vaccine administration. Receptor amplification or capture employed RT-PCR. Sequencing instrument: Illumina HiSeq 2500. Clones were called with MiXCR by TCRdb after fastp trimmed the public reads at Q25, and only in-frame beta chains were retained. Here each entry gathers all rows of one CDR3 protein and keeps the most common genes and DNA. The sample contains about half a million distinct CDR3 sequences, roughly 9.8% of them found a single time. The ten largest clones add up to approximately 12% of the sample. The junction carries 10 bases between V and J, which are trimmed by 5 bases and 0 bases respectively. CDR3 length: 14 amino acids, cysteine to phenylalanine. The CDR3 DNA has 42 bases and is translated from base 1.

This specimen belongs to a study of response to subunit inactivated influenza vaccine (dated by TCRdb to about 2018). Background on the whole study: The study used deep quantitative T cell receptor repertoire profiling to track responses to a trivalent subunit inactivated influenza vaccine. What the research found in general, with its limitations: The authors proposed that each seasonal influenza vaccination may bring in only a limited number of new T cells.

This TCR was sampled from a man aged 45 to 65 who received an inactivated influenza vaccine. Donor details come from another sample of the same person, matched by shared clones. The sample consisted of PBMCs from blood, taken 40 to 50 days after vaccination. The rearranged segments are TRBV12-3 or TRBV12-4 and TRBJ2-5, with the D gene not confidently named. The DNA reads TGTGCCAGCAGTCCCGGAGATTACCAAGAGACCCAGTACTTC. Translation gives CASSPGDYQETQYF.